This TCR beta chain came from a study of T cell responses to AZD1222 COVID-19 vaccine. For this clone: Antigen: not known.

The junction had 17 bases not matched to a gene; V was cut back by 0 bases and J by 11 bases. Germline V gene lookup returns CDR1 SGHKS and CDR2 YYEKEE (reference sequence). The length of the CDR3 is 17 residues. Whole-study findings and limits: Only 5 to 7 individuals given AZD1222 were seropositive at baseline.

Profiled with immunoSEQ multiplex PCR; TCRdb holds only in-frame clones, not every one. The table lists over 120,000 clones, 85% to 90% of them singletons. The chain joins TRBV5-5 to TRBJ2-3; 8 nucleotides line up with TRBD2. The source material was peripheral blood, sampled on day 0 of AZD1222 vaccination. This TCR came from an adult in good health. CDR3 nucleotide sequence: TGTGCCAGCAGCTTGGCCTTGGGACTAGTGGTGGTAGGGGTGCAGTATTTT. This translates into CASSLALGLVVVGVQYF.